Following are 14 T cell receptor beta chains from one sample sequenced in a study of blood T cell repertoires in COVID-19. Clones were sequenced by immunoSEQ multiplex PCR, and TCRdb holds only the in-frame ones, with some missing. The sample contains roughly 120,000 clones, roughly four fifths of which appear only once. Sequencing was carried out using peripheral blood. Receptors originate from a woman aged 55 to 70 with acute or convalescent COVID-19.

The chain is built from TRBV27 and TRBJ1-1, with 7 bases lining up with TRBD1. The ends lost 5 bases at V and 4 bases at J; junction bases unmatched: 7. Germline values: CDR1 MNHEY, CDR2 SMNVEV (reference sequence). The CDR3 length is 14 residues. DNA for the CDR3: TGTGCCAGCAGTCCTCAGACAGGGATCACTGAAGCTTTCTTT. Amino acids: CASSPQTGITEAFF.

This clone was detected only once. The rearrangement links TRBV7-8 to TRBJ1-3; the match to TRBD1 covers 7 bases. CDR1 SGHVS and CDR2 FQNEAQ come from the germline V gene. J lost 3 bases, V lost 3 bases, and 14 bases had no gene match. The CDR3 is 18 amino acids. The CDR3 coding sequence is TGTGCCAGCAGCTTCCGAGCCCCAGGGGGAACGAGTGGAAACACCATATATTTT. This gives the protein CASSFRAPGGTSGNTIYF. Filled out from reference TRBV7-8 and TRBJ1-3, the complete variable domain reads GAGVSQSPRYKVAKRGQDVALRCDPISGHVSLFWYQQALGQGPEFLTYFQNEAQLDKSGLPSDRFFAERPEGSVSTLKIQRTQQEDSAVYLCASSFRAPGGTSGNTIYFGEGSWLTVV.

V gene TRBV18 combines with J gene TRBJ1-1; 8 bases line up with TRBD1. Germline values: CDR1 KGHSH, CDR2 LQKENI. J gave up 4 bases and V 6 bases, and 4 bases lay outside the gene matches. This CDR3 spans 13 amino acids. CDR3 loop: CASSYDRGTEAFF. The CDR3 DNA follows: TGTGCCAGCTCCTATGACAGGGGCACTGAAGCTTTCTTT. The whole variable domain, filled in from reference TRBV18 and TRBJ1-1, reads NAGVMQNPRHLVRRRGQEARLRCSPMKGHSHVYWYRQLPEEGLKFMVYLQKENIIDESGMPKERFSAEFPKEGPSILRIQQVVRGDSAAYFCASSYDRGTEAFFGQGTRLTVV.

V usage is TRBV5-1 and J usage is TRBJ2-1; D might be TRBD1 (5 bases). This CDR3 is 15 amino acids long. Trimming stripped 0 bases from V and 0 bases from J, with 7 bases between. Germline V gene data show CDR1 as SGHRS and CDR2 as YFSETQ. The CDR3 spells CASSLGQSSYNEQFF. CDR3 coding DNA: TGCGCCAGCAGCTTGGGACAGAGCTCCTACAATGAGCAGTTCTTC.

This clone occurred once. The chain couples TRBV5-1 to TRBJ2-3, with TRBD2 identical over 13 bases. Trimming removed 4 bases from V and 4 bases from J; junction bases left unmatched: 3. This CDR3 comprises 15 residues. The V gene's germline CDR1 is SGHRS and CDR2 YFSETQ. The chain's CDR3 is CASSPTSGGPDTQYF. The CDR3 region has the DNA TGCGCCAGCAGCCCGACTAGCGGGGGGCCAGATACGCAGTATTTT. Drawing the rest from reference TRBV5-1 and TRBJ2-3, the complete variable domain is KAGVTQTPRYLIKTRGQQVTLSCSPISGHRSVSWYQQTPGQGLQFLFEYFSETQRNKGNFPGRFSGRQFSNSRSEMNVSTLELGDSALYLCASSPTSGGPDTQYFGPGTRLTVL.

The gene calls are TRBV18 and TRBJ1-1, with 7 positions matching TRBD1. V was clipped by 1 base and J by 3 bases; unmatched bases: 2. The CDR3 runs 14 residues. Germline loops: CDR1 KGHSH, CDR2 LQKENI. The CDR3 region is CASSPLGTDTEAFF. The CDR3 DNA follows: TGTGCCAGCTCACCACTAGGGACAGACACTGAAGCTTTCTTT.

V and J are TRBV5-1 and TRBJ1-3; D is undetermined. V lost 2 bases, J lost 2 bases, and 11 bases lay in between. The length of the CDR3 is 15 residues. The germline V gene has CDR1 SGHRS and CDR2 YFSETQ. This chain's CDR3 is CASSLEREAGNTIYF. CDR3 in DNA: TGCGCCAGCAGCTTAGAAAGGGAGGCTGGAAACACCATATATTTT.

V usage is TRBV3-1 (or the pseudogene TRBV3-2) and J usage is TRBJ2-5; D perhaps matches TRBD2 (7 bases). CDR1 LGHDT and CDR2 YNNKEL come from the germline V gene (reference sequence). The CDR3 consists of 17 residues. Deletions cut 2 bases from V and 0 bases from J, with 16 bases between. In nucleotides, the CDR3 is TGTGCCAGCAGCCAAAGAGGGGGGGGAATTTACCAAGAGACCCAGTACTTC. This codes for CASSQRGGGIYQETQYF.

This sequence joins TRBV5-1 and TRBJ1-2, with 11 bases lining up with TRBD1. This CDR3 comprises 15 residues. Germline V gives CDR1 SGHRS, CDR2 YFSETQ. The V segment lost 4 bases and the J segment 3 bases; nucleotides outside the gene matches: 5. The CDR3 region has the DNA TGCGCCAGCAGCCCTAGGACAGGGGGCGACTATGGCTACACCTTC. It yields the protein CASSPRTGGDYGYTF.

The chain has TRBV3-1 (or the pseudogene TRBV3-2) and TRBJ1-2; TRBD1 matches at 9 bases. The CDR3 sequence is 16 residues long. Trimming cost V 4 bases and J 2 bases; bases outside gene matches: 8. Germline loops: CDR1 LGHDT, CDR2 YNNKEL (reference sequence). The CDR3 is CASSLTNRGPNYGYTF. In DNA form, the CDR3 reads TGTGCCAGCAGCCTTACGAACAGGGGGCCCAACTATGGCTACACCTTC.

This chain joins TRBV10-3 and TRBJ1-3; TRBD1 aligns across 8 bases. This CDR3 contains 15 residues. CDR1 and CDR2 from the germline V gene are ENHRY and SYGVKD. V was clipped by 9 bases and J by 0 bases; unmatched bases: 7. CDR3 protein: CAMRPTGVSGNTIYF. The CDR3 coding sequence is TGTGCCATGCGTCCGACAGGGGTCTCTGGAAACACCATATATTTT.

V is TRBV24-1 and J is TRBJ2-7; 8 nucleotides match TRBD1. The CDR3 extends over 13 amino acids. Unmatched junction bases numbered 2, after V lost 5 bases and J lost 3 bases. The germline CDR1 and CDR2 sequences are KGHDR and SFDVKD. This chain's CDR3 is CATSGDRGYEQYF. CDR3 DNA: TGTGCCACCAGTGGAGACAGGGGCTACGAGCAGTACTTC.

The chain recombines TRBV6-5 with TRBJ2-5, with TRBD2 identical over 9 bases. Germline-derived CDR1 and CDR2 are MNHEY and SVGAGI. CDR3 size: 14 residues. V trimming: 4 bases; J trimming: 3 bases; junction bases outside the gene matches: 3. CDR3 protein: CASSSGGGEETQYF. In DNA form, the CDR3 reads TGTGCCAGCAGTTCGGGCGGGGGGGAAGAGACCCAGTACTTC.

This chain joins TRBV2 and TRBJ2-1, with a weak D call TRBD2 (6 bases). Between the trimmed V and J ends, which lost 7 bases and 2 bases, there was a span of 12 bases. The CDR3 loop spans 14 amino acids. Germline loops: CDR1 SNHLY, CDR2 FYNNEI. The CDR3 DNA is TGTGCCAGCAAGTTTGGGGGGACCTACAATGAGCAGTTCTTC. This sequence encodes CASKFGGTYNEQFF.